The source of this TCR beta chain is a study of long-term antiretroviral therapy in people with HIV. Germline assignment: CDR1 SGHDT and CDR2 YYEEEE. This CDR3 comprises 16 residues. Trimming pared 4 bases from V and 6 bases from J, leaving 22 bases between. Version v3.0 of the immunoSEQ assay ran at survey level. Method: immunoSEQ multiplex PCR; TCRdb's copy keeps in-frame clones and lacks some. Of about 23,000 clones listed, around four fifths are singletons. The specimen was unsorted PBMCs, collected 1.6 years after starting antiretroviral therapy. This rearrangement joins TRBV5-6 to TRBJ1-2; possible D gene TRBD1, 6 bases. This sequence was found in a man aged 40-50 years with HIV. CDR3 bases: TGTGCCAGCAGCAAGCGGGACACAGCAAGATTGGATGGCTACACCTTC. This codes for CASSKRDTARLDGYTF.